What follows are 32 T cell receptor beta chains derived from one specimen sequenced in a study of OX40 agonist ivuxolimab in advanced cancers. The repertoire was sequenced with immunoSEQ multiplex PCR; TCRdb's copy has only in-frame clones and lacks some. The top ten hold around 20% of the sample, which has 30,000 to 45,000 clones, roughly 92% seen once. Sequencing was performed on CD4+ or CD8+ T cells sorted from blood, taken in a trial of the OX40 agonist ivuxolimab. All receptors come from an adult with an advanced solid tumor such as melanoma, head and neck, liver or kidney cancer.

The chain has TRBV28 and TRBJ2-1; 10 bases match TRBD1. The CDR3 has 16 amino acids. Per germline, CDR1 MDHEN and CDR2 SYDVKM. The J segment lost 3 bases and the V segment lost 4 bases, leaving 6 bases of the junction unmatched. In DNA, the CDR3 is TGTGCCAGCAGTTCCCTCGGGACAGGGGTCTACAATGAGCAGTTCTTC. It yields the protein CASSSLGTGVYNEQFF.

V and J are TRBV5-1 and TRBJ2-2; tentatively, D is TRBD1 (5 bases). In germline, CDR1 is SGHRS, CDR2 YFSETQ. This CDR3 has 12 residues. V shed 0 bases and J shed 14 bases, with 11 bases lying between them. DNA of the CDR3: TGCGCCAGCAGCTTGGTTTCAGGGAAACTGTTTTTT. Translating gives CASSLVSGKLFF.

V and J are TRBV9 and TRBJ2-1; D not certain. Germline V gene lookup returns CDR1 SGDLS and CDR2 YYNGEE. The CDR3 consists of 13 residues. V dropped 3 bases and J dropped 9 bases, with 13 bases sitting between them. CDR3 nucleotides: TGTGCCAGCAGCGGCTCCATTAGGAGTGAGCAGTTCTTC. Translating gives CASSGSIRSEQFF.

The chain couples TRBV4-1 to TRBJ2-2; 8 nucleotides agree with TRBD2. The germline V gene encodes CDR1 MGHRA and CDR2 YSYEKL. V was pared by 6 bases and J by 0 bases, with 9 bases of the junction left unmatched. The CDR3 spans 17 residues. DNA for the CDR3: TGCGCCAGCAGTCTCTATGGGACTAGGCCGAACACCGGGGAGCTGTTTTTT. Amino acids: CASSLYGTRPNTGELFF.

This chain joins TRBV7-3 and TRBJ2-3; no reliable D call. Germline CDR1 reads SGHTA; CDR2 reads FQGTGA. The CDR3 sequence is 19 residues long. The germline V and J ends were trimmed by 2 bases and 2 bases, with 23 bases remaining between them. In nucleotides, the CDR3 is TGTGCCAGCAGCTTATGGTCCGGCGGAACGACCGCCGACACAGATACGCAGTATTTT. Its translation is CASSLWSGGTTADTDTQYF.

This chain links TRBV28 with TRBJ2-3; either TRBD1 or TRBD2 may supply D (5 bases each). The germline CDR1 and CDR2 sequences are MDHEN and SYDVKM. The V end was cut by 2 bases, the J end by 0 bases, with 9 bases between. The CDR3 is made up of 15 amino acids. The CDR3 sequence is CASSLLGESTDTQYF. CDR3 sequence (DNA): TGTGCCAGCAGTTTACTGGGGGAGAGCACAGATACGCAGTATTTT.

The V call is TRBV9, the J call TRBJ2-7, with TRBD1 identical over 9 bases. V shed 3 bases and J 12 bases; nucleotides not matched to a gene: 10. CDR3 length: 13 amino acids. CDR1 and CDR2 (germline): SGDLS, YYNGEE. The CDR3 is CASSGIRDRALYF. CDR3 nucleotide sequence: TGTGCCAGCAGCGGGATCCGGGACAGGGCCCTGTACTTC. The full variable domain, in which reference TRBV9 and TRBJ2-7 provide the parts outside the CDR3, is DSGVTQTPKHLITATGQRVTLRCSPRSGDLSVYWYQQSLDQGLQFLIQYYNGEERAKGNILERFSAQQFPDLHSELNLSSLELGDSALYFCASSGIRDRALYFGPGTRLTVT.

The chain employs TRBV28 and TRBJ2-1, with a possible D match to TRBD2 (6 bases). The CDR3 length is 15 residues. CDR1 and CDR2 from the germline V gene are MDHEN and SYDVKM. Trimming removed 8 bases from V and 2 bases from J, with 16 bases in between. The CDR3 loop is CASADLRGAYNEQFF. The CDR3 DNA follows: TGTGCCAGCGCCGACCTCCGCGGGGCCTACAATGAGCAGTTCTTC.

A note on this clone: The sample contains more than one DNA sequence encoding this CDR3. The DNA for the CDR3 is TGTGCCAGCAGTCCAAGGGGGCTAGCCACCTACGAGCAGTACTTC. Its translation is CASSPRGLATYEQYF. J is TRBJ2-7 and V is TRBV28, with 7 nucleotides matching TRBD1. V lost 5 bases, J lost 2 bases, and 9 bases stayed unmatched. Germline CDR1 reads MDHEN; CDR2 reads SYDVKM. The CDR3 spans 15 residues.

The chain combines TRBV19 with TRBJ2-7; 9 bases line up with TRBD2. The V gene's germline CDR1 is LNHDA and CDR2 SQIVND (reference sequence). CDR3 size: 14 residues. V lost 4 bases to trimming and J lost 4 bases; unmatched junction nucleotides: 5. CDR3 bases: TGTGCCAGTAGTAATTTCGCGGGAGGGTACGAGCAGTACTTC. This sequence encodes CASSNFAGGYEQYF.

The chain joins TRBV7-9 to TRBJ2-7; D might be TRBD1 (5 bases). This CDR3 comprises 14 residues. Trimming left V 2 bases short and J 1 base short, with 9 bases between. Germline V gene lookup returns CDR1 SEHNR and CDR2 FQNEAQ (reference sequence). The DNA for the CDR3 is TGTGCCAGCAGCTTATATGCAGGGTCCTACGAGCAGTACTTC. Residues: CASSLYAGSYEQYF.

V is TRBV2 and J is TRBJ1-1; possibly TRBD1 for D (5 bases). Trimming removed 9 bases from V and 0 bases from J, with 11 bases in between. There are 13 residues in the CDR3. CDR1 and CDR2 from the germline V gene are SNHLY and FYNNEI. The CDR3 protein is CASWGYLNTEAFF. The CDR3 nucleotides read TGTGCCAGTTGGGGCTACTTGAACACTGAAGCTTTCTTT.

This sequence joins TRBV10-2 and TRBJ2-1; D not resolved. Trimming removed 4 bases from V and 3 bases from J, with 7 bases in between. The length of the CDR3 is 13 residues. Germline loops: CDR1 WSHSY, CDR2 SAAADI. This CDR3 reads CASSVVVYNEQFF. CDR3 in DNA: TGCGCCAGCAGTGTTGTCGTCTACAATGAGCAGTTCTTC.

The chain has TRBV28 and TRBJ2-7; D gene ambiguous. Trimming shortened V by 8 bases and J by 2 bases, and 16 bases separated the two germline ends. From germline, CDR1 is MDHEN and CDR2 SYDVKM. The CDR3 spans 14 residues. The chain's CDR3 is CASSLRLAAYEQYF. The CDR3 coding sequence is TGTGCCAGCTCCTTGAGGTTGGCCGCCTACGAGCAGTACTTC.

This clone has just one count. The CDR3: CASSSPPAGGFF. CDR3 in DNA: TGTGCCAGCAGTTCGCCCCCCGCAGGCGGGTTCTTC. The rearrangement uses TRBV7-9 and TRBJ2-1; D not certain. The CDR3 is made up of 12 amino acids. Trimming removed 6 bases at V and 15 bases at J, with 18 bases between. Per germline, CDR1 SEHNR and CDR2 FQNEAQ (reference sequence).

The V call is TRBV15, the J call TRBJ2-1, with 9 bases identical to TRBD1. The germline V gene has CDR1 LNHNV and CDR2 YYDKDF (reference sequence). This CDR3 is 20 amino acids long. The J segment lost 3 bases and the V segment lost 2 bases, leaving 17 bases of the junction unmatched. CDR3 DNA: TGTGCCACCAGCAGATTAAATGGGGACAGGGCCAGACCCTTCTACAATGAGCAGTTCTTC. It specifies CATSRLNGDRARPFYNEQFF.

The V gene is TRBV4-3, the J gene TRBJ2-1, with 14 bases matching TRBD2. The CDR3 consists of 17 residues. Germline V gene data show CDR1 as LGHNA and CDR2 as YSLEER. V gave up 3 bases and J gave up 6 bases; unmatched junction bases: 7. CDR3 sequence: CASSQGHGTSGSNEQFF. CDR3 DNA sequence: TGCGCCAGCAGCCAGGGCCATGGGACTAGCGGGAGCAATGAGCAGTTCTTC.

This chain connects TRBV19 to TRBJ2-3; D is perhaps TRBD2 (6 bases). Germline lookup yields CDR1 LNHDA and CDR2 SQIVND (reference sequence). The CDR3 consists of 18 residues. V shed 2 bases and J shed 2 bases, with 20 bases lying between them. The DNA of the CDR3 is TGTGCCAGTAGTATAATAGGATCGGCGGGGTGGGACACAGATACGCAGTATTTT. It specifies CASSIIGSAGWDTDTQYF.

The chain uses TRBV9 and TRBJ2-2, with unresolved D. The CDR3 spans 14 residues. Trimming pared 3 bases from V and 1 base from J, leaving 7 bases between. CDR1 SGDLS and CDR2 YYNGEE come from the germline V gene. The CDR3 region has the DNA TGTGCCAGCAGCGCCCGCGGGAACACCGGGGAGCTGTTTTTT. Its translation: CASSARGNTGELFF.

Worth noting for this clone: This sample also contains other DNA sequences that code for the same CDR3. The chain uses TRBV19 and TRBJ1-1; D gene ambiguous. V dropped 7 bases and J dropped 1 base, with 4 bases sitting between them. The V gene's germline CDR1 is LNHDA and CDR2 SQIVND (reference sequence). CDR3 length: 11 amino acids. The CDR3 DNA follows: TGTGCCAGTAAAGAGAACACTGAAGCTTTCTTT. Its protein product is CASKENTEAFF.

This chain connects TRBV19 to TRBJ1-1, with D tentatively TRBD1 (6 bases). Trimming stripped 7 bases from V and 4 bases from J, with 10 bases between. Germline loops: CDR1 LNHDA, CDR2 SQIVND (reference sequence). CDR3 length equals 12 residues. CDR3 loop: CASMGAGTEAFF. The CDR3 bases are TGTGCCAGTATGGGGGCAGGCACTGAAGCTTTCTTT.

This chain joins TRBV6-6 and TRBJ2-1; perhaps TRBD2 as D (5 bases). Looked up from germline, CDR1 is MNHNY and CDR2 is SVGAGI (reference sequence). This CDR3 comprises 14 residues. The V end was cut by 0 bases, the J end by 5 bases, with 8 bases between. CDR3 coding DNA: TGTGCCAGCAGTTACTCCCGGGGTCACAATGAGCAGTTCTTC. This encodes CASSYSRGHNEQFF.

The chain joins TRBV27 to TRBJ2-7, with 12 nucleotides matching TRBD2. CDR1 and CDR2 (germline): MNHEY, SMNVEV (reference sequence). The CDR3 spans 15 residues. Losses at the gene ends were 4 bases for V and 6 bases for J; bases not matched to a gene: 7. The CDR3 reads CASSSLLAGGREQYF. DNA for the CDR3: TGTGCCAGCAGTTCCCTACTAGCGGGAGGTCGCGAGCAGTACTTC.

V is TRBV4-3 and J is TRBJ1-4; D gene unclear. V shed 0 bases and J shed 8 bases, with 22 bases lying between them. CDR1 and CDR2 from the germline V gene are LGHNA and YSLEER. This CDR3 region has 18 residues. The CDR3 DNA is TGCGCCAGCAGCCAAGAGCCCACGTTAAAGGGAGGGTCGGAAAAACTGTTTTTT. Protein: CASSQEPTLKGGSEKLFF.

The chain joins TRBV10-3 to TRBJ1-1; D gene unclear. Germline loops: CDR1 ENHRY, CDR2 SYGVKD. This CDR3 is 15 amino acids long. V was trimmed by 0 bases and J by 0 bases, leaving 8 bases between them. In nucleotides, the CDR3 is TGTGCCATCAGTGAGTCTGGCGGGATGAACACTGAAGCTTTCTTT. Its translation is CAISESGGMNTEAFF.

The chain uses TRBV10-2 and TRBJ2-1; D unresolved. Germline V gives CDR1 WSHSY, CDR2 SAAADI. This CDR3 region has 14 residues. The V end was cut by 6 bases, the J end by 0 bases, with 9 bases between. The CDR3 region has the DNA TGCGCCAGCAGGTACTGGCACTCCTACAATGAGCAGTTCTTC. Translated, it gives CASRYWHSYNEQFF.

The chain employs TRBV4-1 and TRBJ2-4; D is ambiguous. The CDR3 covers 15 residues. V dropped 1 base and J dropped 0 bases, with 7 bases sitting between them. Germline V gene sequence: CDR1 MGHRA, CDR2 YSYEKL. In DNA, the CDR3 is TGCGCCAGCAGCCAAGCTGGGGTAGCCAAAAACATTCAGTACTTC. Translated: CASSQAGVAKNIQYF.

This chain's CDR3 is CASSQGAPQPQHF. The DNA for the CDR3 is TGTGCCAGCAGCCAGGGGGCCCCTCAGCCCCAGCATTTT. The V and J genes are TRBV27 and TRBJ1-5; 8 bases are shared with TRBD1. The CDR3 totals 13 residues. The J segment lost 6 bases and the V segment lost 6 bases, leaving 4 bases of the junction unmatched. CDR1 is MNHEY, CDR2 SMNVEV, per germline (reference sequence).

J is TRBJ2-3 and V is TRBV28, with 9 bases aligning to TRBD2. The CDR3 covers 12 residues. Germline CDR1 reads MDHEN; CDR2 reads SYDVKM. V gave up 6 bases and J gave up 9 bases; unmatched junction bases: 4. CDR3 DNA: TGTGCCAGCAGACTGACTAGCGGAACGCAGTATTTT. It specifies CASRLTSGTQYF.

The chain employs TRBV6-1 and TRBJ2-1; TRBD2 agrees at 11 bases. The germline V gene encodes CDR1 MNHNS and CDR2 SASEGT. There are 15 residues in the CDR3. J lost 15 bases, V lost 2 bases, and 12 bases had no gene match. The DNA of the CDR3 is TGTGCCAGCAGTGAATCAACTAGCGGGAGTTACCGTGGGTTCTTC. Amino acids: CASSESTSGSYRGFF.

The chain recombines TRBV7-9 with TRBJ2-3; 7 bases match TRBD2. V trimming: 4 bases; J trimming: 0 bases; junction bases outside the gene matches: 16. This CDR3 contains 19 residues. In germline, CDR1 is SEHNR, CDR2 FQNEAQ (reference sequence). CDR3 in amino acids: CASSSSSGGGEPSTDTQYF. For the CDR3, the DNA is TGTGCCAGCAGCTCCTCGTCGGGAGGCGGAGAACCTAGCACAGATACGCAGTATTTT.

The V call is TRBV10-1, the J call TRBJ2-2, with D maybe TRBD2 (5 bases). CDR1 is WNHNN, CDR2 SYGVQD, per germline (reference sequence). The CDR3 sequence is 15 residues long. V was cut by 3 bases and J by 3 bases, with 11 bases left in between. Here the CDR3 reads CASSDEPRDTGELFF. CDR3 in DNA: TGCGCCAGCAGTGATGAACCGAGGGACACCGGGGAGCTGTTTTTT.